Listed below are T cell receptor beta chains from one sample, sequenced in a study of cytomegalovirus exposure and HLA in healthy donors. Profiled with immunoSEQ multiplex PCR; TCRdb holds only in-frame clones, not every one. The sample holds some 110,000 clones, roughly 73% seen once. Sequencing input: PBMCs. Source of these receptors: a woman aged 35 to 49 in good health and CMV-seropositive. Each CDR3 is given with its conserved first and last residue. D genes are given only for firm matches. The size field is filled for only some rows; it gives once, few, many or a size class.

J | V | D | size | DNA | CDR3
TRBJ2-3 | TRBV2 | TRBD2 | - | TGTGCCAGCAGTGAAGTAGCGGGTACGCAGTATTTT | CASSEVAGTQYF
TRBJ2-7 | TRBV28 | TRBD1 | - | TGTGCCAGCAGTTTGCGGGGACAGGTATCGTCGTACGAGCAGTACTTC | CASSLRGQVSSYEQYF
TRBJ2-5 | TRBV2 | TRBD1 | - | TGTGCCAGCAGGAAAGACAGGGTAGGAGAGACCCAGTACTTC | CASRKDRVGETQYF
TRBJ1-1 | TRBV18 | - | once | TGTGCCAGCTCACCCCTGCAAAGGAGGAACACTGAAGCTTTCTTT | CASSPLQRRNTEAFF
TRBJ2-2 | TRBV7-2 | - | - | TGTGCCAGCAGCTTAGACGAGGGGGCGGGGGGGAACACCGGGGAGCTGTTTTTT | CASSLDEGAGGNTGELFF
TRBJ2-3 | TRBV6-5 | - | - | TGTGCCACTTCCGGACAGCTCCGCACAGATACGCAGTATTTT | CATSGQLRTDTQYF
TRBJ2-3 | TRBV9 | - | few | TGTGCCAGCAGCGTAGATCTCCCTTATCGCACAGATACGCAGTATTTT | CASSVDLPYRTDTQYF
TRBJ2-5 | TRBV7-9 | - | - | TGTGCCAGCAGCTTAGGGCTAGCGAGAGAGACCCAGTACTTC | CASSLGLARETQYF
TRBJ1-6 | TRBV19 | - | - | TGTGCCAGTAGTATAGGACAGTCTAATTCACCCCTCCACTTT | CASSIGQSNSPLHF
TRBJ2-5 | TRBV10-3 | - | once | TGTGCCGCCCAGGGGAACGAAGAGACCCAGTACTTC | CAAQGNEETQYF
TRBJ1-5 | TRBV6-5 | - | - | TGTGCCAGCGGGTCCGGGGGGGGCGAACAGCCCCAGCATTTT | CASGSGGGEQPQHF
TRBJ1-2 | TRBV4-3 | TRBD1 | - | TGCGCCAGCAGCCAAGACGGGACAGGGGACGTAGATGGCTACACCTTC | CASSQDGTGDVDGYTF
TRBJ2-7 | TRBV28 | TRBD2 | - | TGTGCCAGCAGTTTAGTTAGCGGGACCTACTACGAGCAGTACTTC | CASSLVSGTYYEQYF
TRBJ2-7 | TRBV5-1 | TRBD2 | - | TGCGCCAGCAGCCTGGGACTAGCGGGAGAGACGTACGAGCAGTACTTC | CASSLGLAGETYEQYF
TRBJ2-3 | TRBV7-9 | - | - | TGTGCCAGCAGCTCGAGGGTTAGCACAGATACGCAGTATTTT | CASSSRVSTDTQYF
TRBJ2-7 | TRBV4-1 | - | - | TGCGCCAGCAGCCTCCGGGACACGAACTACGAGCAGTACTTC | CASSLRDTNYEQYF
TRBJ2-1 | TRBV29-1 | TRBD2 | - | TGCAGCGTTGGGGTCCTTAGCGGGGGGGCCTACTATGAGCAGTTCTTC | CSVGVLSGGAYYEQFF
TRBJ2-1 | TRBV19 | TRBD1 | - | TGTGCCAGTAGTATCGGGGGACAGGCCTACAATGAGCAGTTCTTC | CASSIGGQAYNEQFF
TRBJ2-1 | TRBV7-2 | TRBD2 | - | TGTGCCAGCAGCTTAGGGGGTAGCGGGGGCTACAATGAGCAGTTCTTC | CASSLGGSGGYNEQFF
TRBJ2-1 | TRBV9 | TRBD2 | few | TGTGCCAGCAGCGTCGGGACTAGCGGGGGGTGGGAGCAGTTCTTC | CASSVGTSGGWEQFF
TRBJ1-5 | TRBV27 | - | - | TGTGCCAGCGGGCAGATTAGCAATCAGCCCCAGCATTTT | CASGQISNQPQHF
TRBJ1-2 | TRBV7-2 | - | - | TGTGCCAGCAGCTTAGTTAGGGGGACAAGCAACTATGGCTACACCTTC | CASSLVRGTSNYGYTF
TRBJ2-7 | TRBV4-2 | TRBD1 | - | TGTGCCAGCAGCCTATTTCTCACAGGGGTCGAGCAGTACTTC | CASSLFLTGVEQYF
TRBJ2-2 | TRBV7-9 | TRBD2 | - | TGTGCCAGCATGGGGCCTAGCGGGACCGGGGAGCTGTTTTTT | CASMGPSGTGELFF
TRBJ2-1 | TRBV21-1 | - | - | TGTGCCAGCAGCAAAGCGCTTTACGGGACAACGAGCTCCTACAATGAGCAGTTCTTC | CASSKALYGTTSSYNEQFF
TRBJ2-7 | TRBV27 | TRBD2 | - | TGTGCCAGCAGTTTACGGCTAGCGGGAGTTTTGCAGTACTTC | CASSLRLAGVLQYF
TRBJ1-1 | TRBV7-3 | - | - | TGTGCCAGCAGCTTACATCTGAACACTGAAGCTTTCTTT | CASSLHLNTEAFF
TRBJ2-5 | TRBV5-1 | TRBD2 | - | TGCGCCAGCAGAGCTAGCGGAGTTCAAGAGACCCAGTACTTC | CASRASGVQETQYF
TRBJ2-1 | TRBV10-3 | TRBD2 | - | TGTGCCATCAGTGAGTCGAAAATGGCGGGGGGGCCACATGAGCAGTTCTTC | CAISESKMAGGPHEQFF
TRBJ2-7 | TRBV27 | TRBD1 | - | TGTGCCAGCAGTCCCCGGACAGGGTACGAGCAGTACTTC | CASSPRTGYEQYF
TRBJ1-4 | TRBV25-1 | - | - | TGTGCCAGCAGTGACTTAAACAGGGACACTAATGAAAAACTGTTTTTT | CASSDLNRDTNEKLFF
TRBJ2-1 | TRBV19 | - | - | TGTGCCAGTAGTATAGACGGGAGCTCCTACAATGAGCAGTTCTTC | CASSIDGSSYNEQFF
TRBJ1-1 | TRBV4-1 | - | - | TGCGCCAGCAGCCAAGATCCTCCGGACAGTCTGAACACTGAAGCTTTCTTT | CASSQDPPDSLNTEAFF
TRBJ1-5 | TRBV4-2 | - | - | TGTGCCAGCAGCCCTCGTCTGGACATATCTTATCAGCCCCAGCATTTT | CASSPRLDISYQPQHF
TRBJ2-7 | TRBV14 | TRBD1 | - | TGTGCCAGCAACCAAGGGGGCTTTACCGAGCAGTACTTC | CASNQGGFTEQYF
TRBJ1-5 | TRBV28 | TRBD1 | few | TGTGCCAGCAGTACAGGGGGCGAACAGCCCCAGCATTTT | CASSTGGEQPQHF
TRBJ1-2 | TRBV28 | TRBD1 | - | TGTGCCAGCAGGCCTCCGGGACAGGGGACGCGGGGCTACACCTTC | CASRPPGQGTRGYTF
TRBJ2-5 | TRBV29-1 | TRBD2 | - | TGCAGCGTTCCGGCGACCGGACTAGCGGTTCAAGAGACCCAGTACTTC | CSVPATGLAVQETQYF
TRBJ1-1 | TRBV28 | - | - | TGTGCCAGCAGTCGCGTGGGGGGTGTGTCTGGGGGGGCTGAAGCTTTCTTT | CASSRVGGVSGGAEAFF
TRBJ2-3 | TRBV10-3 | TRBD2 | once | TGTGCCGTCAGTGTGGGCGGGGGGACCACAGATACGCAGTATTTT | CAVSVGGGTTDTQYF
TRBJ1-2 | TRBV10-3 | TRBD1 | - | TGTGCCACCTCGGGACAGGGGGGCGTTTATGGCTACACCTTC | CATSGQGGVYGYTF
TRBJ2-7 | TRBV5-6 | - | once | TGTGCCAGCAGCTTGGATAGGACAGCCTACGAGCAGTACTTC | CASSLDRTAYEQYF
TRBJ2-5 | TRBV11-3 | - | - | TGTGCCAGCAGCTTACCTGGGACTGAAGAGACCCAGTACTTC | CASSLPGTEETQYF
TRBJ1-1 | TRBV5-1 | TRBD1 | - | TGCGCCAGCAGCTTGGCCAGGGGGCATCTGAACACTGAAGCTTTCTTT | CASSLARGHLNTEAFF
TRBJ2-1 | TRBV4-1 | TRBD2 | once | TGCGCCAGCAGCCTTCGGACTAGCCAAACTTACAATGAGCAGTTCTTC | CASSLRTSQTYNEQFF
TRBJ2-7 | TRBV5-1 | TRBD2 | few | TGCGCCAGCAGCTTGGAGTTGGCGGGAGTGGGATCGGACGAGCAGTACTTC | CASSLELAGVGSDEQYF
TRBJ1-1 | TRBV6-5 | TRBD1 | - | TGTGCCAGCATTCCACAGGGGGTCAACACTGAAGCTTTCTTT | CASIPQGVNTEAFF
TRBJ2-7 | TRBV28 | TRBD2 | - | TGTGCCAGCAGCTCCGGGACTAGCGGCAACTACGTGGAGCAGTACTTC | CASSSGTSGNYVEQYF
TRBJ1-1 | TRBV27 | - | - | TGTGCCAGCAGTTTGAGCAGGTCGAACACTGAAGCTTTCTTT | CASSLSRSNTEAFF